This T cell receptor beta chain was observed in a study of Graves' ophthalmopathy and Graves' hyperthyroidism. TCR beta CDR3 regions were amplified from RNA transcripts. HTBI-primed RT-PCR formed the first round, and a multiplex PCR formed the second. TCRdb recomputed calls from the multiplex PCR reads with MiXCR, one row per CDR3 protein. There are 300,000 to 500,000 distinct CDR3 sequences in the sample; about 16% occur only once, and around 7% lies in the top ten. The V gene's germline CDR1 is SNHLY and CDR2 FYNNEI. The CDR3 sequence is 15 residues long. V gave up 2 bases and J gave up 8 bases, with 13 bases separating them. Exclusion applied to patients with other autoimmune diseases, uncontrolled infections, pregnancy or lactation. This clonotype was observed many times.

J is TRBJ1-6 and V is TRBV2; D unresolved. The clonotype was recovered from a woman aged 18-35 years with stable Graves' hyperthyroidism. The sample was peripheral blood. CDR3 protein: CASSEFTPDYSPLHF. CDR3 nucleotides: TGTGCCAGCAGTGAATTTACGCCAGACTATTCACCCCTCCACTTT.